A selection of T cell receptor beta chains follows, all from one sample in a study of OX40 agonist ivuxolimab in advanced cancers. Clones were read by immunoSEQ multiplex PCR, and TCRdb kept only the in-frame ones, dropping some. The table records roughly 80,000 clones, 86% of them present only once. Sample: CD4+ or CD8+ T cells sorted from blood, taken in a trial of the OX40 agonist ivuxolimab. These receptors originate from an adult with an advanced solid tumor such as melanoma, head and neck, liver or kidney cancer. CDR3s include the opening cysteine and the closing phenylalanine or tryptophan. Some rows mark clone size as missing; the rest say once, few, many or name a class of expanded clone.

CDR3 protein: CASSITGGTDTQYF
J gene: TRBJ2-3
V gene: TRBV19
clone size: .

CDR3 protein: CASSGTGGPDTEAFF
J gene: TRBJ1-1
V gene: TRBV6-1
clone size: .

CDR3 protein: CASGGWGNTEAFF
J gene: TRBJ1-1
V gene: TRBV7-9
clone size: .

CDR3 protein: CASSRDRVSSGANVLTF
J gene: TRBJ2-6
V gene: TRBV18
clone size: .

CDR3 protein: CASSFSGSGGETQYF
J gene: TRBJ2-5
V gene: TRBV11-2
clone size: .

CDR3 protein: CAGSLAEKGTADTQYF
J gene: TRBJ2-3
V gene: TRBV7-2
clone size: .

CDR3 protein: CASEGLNTEAFF
J gene: TRBJ1-1
V gene: TRBV7-9
clone size: .

CDR3 protein: CASSLEPGVYGYTF
J gene: TRBJ1-2
V gene: TRBV5-6
clone size: .

CDR3 protein: CANGPGQSSGANVLTF
J gene: TRBJ2-6
V gene: TRBV5-3
clone size: .

CDR3 protein: CARDETHTDTQYF
J gene: TRBJ2-3
V gene: TRBV6-5
clone size: .

CDR3 protein: CASSPRRASEAFF
J gene: TRBJ1-1
V gene: TRBV13
clone size: .

CDR3 protein: CASSRPEGNYDYTF
J gene: TRBJ1-2
V gene: TRBV23-1
clone size: .

CDR3 protein: CASFGGTEAFF
J gene: TRBJ1-1
V gene: TRBV6-1
clone size: .

CDR3 protein: CASSPGGPNTGELFF
J gene: TRBJ2-2
V gene: TRBV7-3
clone size: .

CDR3 protein: CASRTNTYEQYF
J gene: TRBJ2-7
V gene: TRBV7-2
clone size: .

CDR3 protein: CASSSQGNTEAFF
J gene: TRBJ1-1
V gene: TRBV5-1
clone size: .

CDR3 protein: CASSLRVPSNTEAFF
J gene: TRBJ1-1
V gene: TRBV5-1
clone size: .

CDR3 protein: CAWAHSTDTQYF
J gene: TRBJ2-3
V gene: TRBV30
clone size: .

CDR3 protein: CASSSNGGQETQYF
J gene: TRBJ2-5
V gene: TRBV11-1
clone size: .

CDR3 protein: CASTQDYSYNSPLHF
J gene: TRBJ1-6
V gene: TRBV5-4
clone size: .

CDR3 protein: CASSWGTSATDTQYF
J gene: TRBJ2-3
V gene: TRBV5-4
clone size: .

CDR3 protein: CASSLARRGANYGYTF
J gene: TRBJ1-2
V gene: TRBV11-1
clone size: .

CDR3 protein: CASSLRASYEQYF
J gene: TRBJ2-7
V gene: TRBV5-1
clone size: .

CDR3 protein: CASSFQSNGPYEQYF
J gene: TRBJ2-7
V gene: TRBV7-8
clone size: .

CDR3 protein: CASSWTSGPYEQYF
J gene: TRBJ2-7
V gene: TRBV7-8
clone size: .

CDR3 protein: CAWSVNFGNNEQFF
J gene: TRBJ2-1
V gene: TRBV30
clone size: .

CDR3 protein: CASSPISGGLGNEQFF
J gene: TRBJ2-1
V gene: TRBV7-9
clone size: .

CDR3 protein: CASSVYTEAFF
J gene: TRBJ1-1
V gene: TRBV2
clone size: few

CDR3 protein: CASGGDSYNEQFF
J gene: TRBJ2-1
V gene: TRBV10-3
clone size: once

CDR3 protein: CASSLDPGRSNTIYF
J gene: TRBJ1-3
V gene: TRBV5-4
clone size: .

CDR3 protein: CASSTTSGGLNTEAFF
J gene: TRBJ1-1
V gene: TRBV18
clone size: .

CDR3 protein: CASSGGGYGYTF
J gene: TRBJ1-2
V gene: TRBV6-1
clone size: .

CDR3 protein: CASNSLAVRTEAFF
J gene: TRBJ1-1
V gene: TRBV6-5
clone size: .

CDR3 protein: CASSQGHLYGYTF
J gene: TRBJ1-2
V gene: TRBV7-9
clone size: .

CDR3 protein: CAISRGGTGGSYEQYF
J gene: TRBJ2-7
V gene: TRBV10-3
clone size: .

CDR3 protein: CASRATGGYGYTF
J gene: TRBJ1-2
V gene: TRBV6-6
clone size: .

CDR3 protein: CASSLDRGLNEQYF
J gene: TRBJ2-7
V gene: TRBV7-9
clone size: .

CDR3 protein: CASSEWAGEREATDTQYF
J gene: TRBJ2-3
V gene: TRBV10-1
clone size: .

CDR3 protein: CASKVDEQGTYGYTF
J gene: TRBJ1-2
V gene: TRBV19
clone size: .

CDR3 protein: CASSTLGVPLDTEAFF
J gene: TRBJ1-1
V gene: TRBV19
clone size: .

CDR3 protein: CASSYVNTEAFF
J gene: TRBJ1-1
V gene: TRBV6-5
clone size: .